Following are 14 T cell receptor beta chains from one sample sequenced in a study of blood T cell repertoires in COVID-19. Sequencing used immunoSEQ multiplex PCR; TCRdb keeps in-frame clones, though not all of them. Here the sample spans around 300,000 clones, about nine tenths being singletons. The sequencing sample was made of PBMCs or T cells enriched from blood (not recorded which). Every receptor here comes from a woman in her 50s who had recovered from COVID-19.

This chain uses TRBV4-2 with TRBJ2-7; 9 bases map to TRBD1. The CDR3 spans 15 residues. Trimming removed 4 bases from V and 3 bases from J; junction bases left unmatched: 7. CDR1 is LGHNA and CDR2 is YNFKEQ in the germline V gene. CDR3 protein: CASSRLGQGIYEQYF. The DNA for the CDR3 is TGTGCCAGCAGCCGGCTGGGACAGGGAATCTACGAGCAGTACTTC.

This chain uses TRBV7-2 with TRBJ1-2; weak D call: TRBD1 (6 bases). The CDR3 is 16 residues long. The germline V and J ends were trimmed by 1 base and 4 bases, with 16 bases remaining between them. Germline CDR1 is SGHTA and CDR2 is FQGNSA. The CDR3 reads CASSLVSGGQVYGYTF. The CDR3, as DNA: TGTGCCAGCAGCTTAGTATCGGGGGGGCAAGTCTATGGCTACACCTTC.

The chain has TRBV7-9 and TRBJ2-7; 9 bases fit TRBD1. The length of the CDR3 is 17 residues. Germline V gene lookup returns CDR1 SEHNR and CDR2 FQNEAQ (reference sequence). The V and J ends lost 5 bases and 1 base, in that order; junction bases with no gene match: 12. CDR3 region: CASSPPQGAESSYEQYF. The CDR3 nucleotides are TGTGCCAGCAGCCCCCCACAGGGGGCGGAATCTTCCTACGAGCAGTACTTC.

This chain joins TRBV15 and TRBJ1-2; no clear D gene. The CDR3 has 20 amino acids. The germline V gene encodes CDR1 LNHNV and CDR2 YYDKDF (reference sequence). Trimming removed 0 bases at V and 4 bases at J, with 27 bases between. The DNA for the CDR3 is TGTGCCACCAGCAGAGATAGGCTGGCAGGCGCAAGCCGATTCAGCTATGGCTACACCTTC. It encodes CATSRDRLAGASRFSYGYTF.

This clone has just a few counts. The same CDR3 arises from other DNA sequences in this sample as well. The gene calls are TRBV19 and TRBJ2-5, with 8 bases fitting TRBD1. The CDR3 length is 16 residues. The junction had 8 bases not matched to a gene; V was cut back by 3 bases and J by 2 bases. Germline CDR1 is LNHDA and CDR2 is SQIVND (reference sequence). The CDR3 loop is CASSISGQGAQETQYF. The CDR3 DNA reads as TGTGCCAGTAGTATCTCCGGACAGGGAGCTCAAGAGACCCAGTACTTC.

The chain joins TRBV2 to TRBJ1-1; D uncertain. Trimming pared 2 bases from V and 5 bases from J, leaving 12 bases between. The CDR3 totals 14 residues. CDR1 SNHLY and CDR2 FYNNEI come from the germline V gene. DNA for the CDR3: TGTGCCAGCAGTGAACTGCGGGTGTTGACTGAAGCTTTCTTT. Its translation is CASSELRVLTEAFF.

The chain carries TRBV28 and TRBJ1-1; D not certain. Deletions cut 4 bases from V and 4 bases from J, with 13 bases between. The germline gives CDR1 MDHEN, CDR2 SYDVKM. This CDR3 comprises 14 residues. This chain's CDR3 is CASSSSRGSTEAFF. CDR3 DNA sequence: TGTGCCAGCAGTTCGTCCCGGGGAAGCACTGAAGCTTTCTTT.

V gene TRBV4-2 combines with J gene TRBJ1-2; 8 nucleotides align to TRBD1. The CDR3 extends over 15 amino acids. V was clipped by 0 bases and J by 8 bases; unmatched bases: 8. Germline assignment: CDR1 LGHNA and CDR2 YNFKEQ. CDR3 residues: CASSQDPDRVRGYTF. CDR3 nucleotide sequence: TGTGCCAGCAGCCAAGATCCGGACAGGGTGAGGGGCTACACCTTC.

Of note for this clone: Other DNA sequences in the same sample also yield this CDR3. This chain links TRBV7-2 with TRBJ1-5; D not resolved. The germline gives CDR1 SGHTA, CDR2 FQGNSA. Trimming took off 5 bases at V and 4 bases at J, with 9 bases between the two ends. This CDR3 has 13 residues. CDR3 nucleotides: TGTGCCAGCAGCCCAGATTGGAATCAGCCCCAGCATTTT. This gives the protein CASSPDWNQPQHF. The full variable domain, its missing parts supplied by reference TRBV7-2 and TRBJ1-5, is GAGVSQSPSNKVTEKGKDVELRCDPISGHTALYWYRQSLGQGLEFLIYFQGNSAPDKSGLPSDRFSAERTGGSVSTLTIQRTQQEDSAVYLCASSPDWNQPQHFGDGTRLSIL.

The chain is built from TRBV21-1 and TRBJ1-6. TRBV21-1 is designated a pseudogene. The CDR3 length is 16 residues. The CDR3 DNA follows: TGTGCCAGCAGCAAAGAATTAGAGAGAAATAATTCACCCCTCCACTTT. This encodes CASSKELERNNSPLHF.

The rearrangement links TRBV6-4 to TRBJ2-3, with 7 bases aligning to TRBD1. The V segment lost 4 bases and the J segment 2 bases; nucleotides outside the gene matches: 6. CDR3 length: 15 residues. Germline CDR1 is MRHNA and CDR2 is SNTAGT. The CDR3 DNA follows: TGTGCCAGCAGTGCCTTGAAGGGGGCCACAGATACGCAGTATTTT. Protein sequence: CASSALKGATDTQYF.

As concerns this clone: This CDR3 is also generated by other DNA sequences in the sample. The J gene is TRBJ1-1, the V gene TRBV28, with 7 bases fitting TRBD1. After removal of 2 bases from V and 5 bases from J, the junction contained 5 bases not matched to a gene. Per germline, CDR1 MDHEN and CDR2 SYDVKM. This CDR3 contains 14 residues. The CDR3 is CASSLPGGYTEAFF. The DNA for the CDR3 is TGTGCCAGCAGTTTACCAGGGGGGTATACTGAAGCTTTCTTT.

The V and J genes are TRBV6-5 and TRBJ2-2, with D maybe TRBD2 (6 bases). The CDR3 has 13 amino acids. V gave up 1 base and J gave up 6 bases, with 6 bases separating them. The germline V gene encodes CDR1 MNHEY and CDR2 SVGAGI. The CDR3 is CASSYWEAGELFF. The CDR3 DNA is TGTGCCAGCAGTTACTGGGAGGCCGGGGAGCTGTTTTTT.

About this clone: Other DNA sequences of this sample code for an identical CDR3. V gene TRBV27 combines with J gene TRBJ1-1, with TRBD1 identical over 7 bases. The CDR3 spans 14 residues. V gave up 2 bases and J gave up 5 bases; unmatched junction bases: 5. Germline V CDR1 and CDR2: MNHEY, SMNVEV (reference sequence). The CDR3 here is CASSLRQGMTEAFF. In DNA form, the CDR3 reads TGTGCCAGCAGTTTACGACAGGGTATGACTGAAGCTTTCTTT.